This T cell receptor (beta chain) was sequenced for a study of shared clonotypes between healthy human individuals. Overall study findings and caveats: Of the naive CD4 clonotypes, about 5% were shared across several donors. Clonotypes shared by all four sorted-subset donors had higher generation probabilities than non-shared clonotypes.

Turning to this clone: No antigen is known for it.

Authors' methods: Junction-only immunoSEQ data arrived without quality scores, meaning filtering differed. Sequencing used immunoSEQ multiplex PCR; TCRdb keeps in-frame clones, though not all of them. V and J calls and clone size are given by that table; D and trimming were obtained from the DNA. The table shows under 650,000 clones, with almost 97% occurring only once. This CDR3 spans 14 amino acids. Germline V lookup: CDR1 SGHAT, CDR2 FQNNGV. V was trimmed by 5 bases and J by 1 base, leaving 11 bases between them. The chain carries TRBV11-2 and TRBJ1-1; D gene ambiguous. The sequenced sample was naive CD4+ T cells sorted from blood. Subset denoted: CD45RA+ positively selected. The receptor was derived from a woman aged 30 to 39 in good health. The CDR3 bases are TGTGCCAGCAGCGTCGGTCCCGGGAACACTGAAGCTTTCTTT. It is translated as CASSVGPGNTEAFF.